These 19 T cell receptor beta chains came from one sample sequenced in a study of blood T cell repertoires in COVID-19. Method: immunoSEQ multiplex PCR; TCRdb's copy keeps in-frame clones and lacks some. The sample lists roughly 160,000 clones, approximately 91% occurring once. Sequencing was carried out using peripheral blood. These receptors all come from a man aged 18 to 35 with COVID-19, enrolled during active disease.

The V call is TRBV4-1, the J call TRBJ2-1, with TRBD2 matching 11 bases. The CDR3 is 18 amino acids. Germline CDR1 MGHRA, CDR2 YSYEKL. J gave up 0 bases and V 4 bases, and 8 bases lay outside the gene matches. CDR3 nucleotide sequence: TGCGCCAGCAGCCTCGGACTAGCGGGCCTTAGCTCCTACAATGAGCAGTTCTTC. This translates into CASSLGLAGLSSYNEQFF.

This rearrangement joins TRBV19 to TRBJ1-2; 8 bases are shared with TRBD1. The CDR3 length is 15 residues. Germline CDR1 and CDR2: LNHDA and SQIVND (reference sequence). Germline trimming cut 0 bases from V and 8 bases from J; bases unmatched to any gene: 8. The CDR3, as DNA: TGTGCCAGTAGTATAGATCGGACGGACAGGGCCGGCTACACCTTC. It encodes CASSIDRTDRAGYTF.

The CDR3 protein is CASSLAGRNEQFF. In DNA, the CDR3 is TGCGCCAGCAGCTTAGCGGGAAGGAATGAGCAGTTCTTC. V and J are TRBV5-1 and TRBJ2-1, with 7 bases lining up with TRBD2. Trimming removed 2 bases from V and 7 bases from J; junction bases left unmatched: 3. CDR1 and CDR2 from the germline V gene are SGHRS and YFSETQ. The CDR3 sequence is 13 residues long.

Of note for this clone: One end of the junction is discordant with germline, which a read error may explain. This chain links TRBV6-5 with TRBJ1-4; D remains ambiguous. The CDR3 totals 14 residues. The germline CDR1 and CDR2 sequences are MNHEY and SVGAGI. CDR3 protein: CASSPGLTNEKLLF. The CDR3 DNA follows: TGTGCCAGCAGCCCCGGACTAACTAATGAAAAACTGCTTTTT.

This clone is a singleton in its sample. The germline gene is not matched at one end of the junction; a read error may be the cause. The chain links TRBV6-6 to TRBJ2-2, with D unresolved. CDR3 length equals 10 residues. The germline V gene has CDR1 MNHNY and CDR2 SVGAGI (reference sequence). The CDR3 coding sequence is TGTGCCAGCAACAACGGGGAGCTGTTTTTT. Translated, it gives CASNNGELFF.

The chain couples TRBV28 to TRBJ1-2; 8 nucleotides align to TRBD1. Germline values: CDR1 MDHEN, CDR2 SYDVKM. Trimming took 8 bases from V and 4 from J; bases not matched to a gene: 9. The CDR3 contains 14 residues. CDR3 sequence: CASASGGARYGYTF. In DNA form, the CDR3 reads TGTGCCAGCGCCTCAGGGGGCGCACGCTATGGCTACACCTTC.

In this sample, this clone turned up a few times. At one end the junction does not follow the germline gene, possibly because of a read error. The CDR3 coding sequence is TGTGCCAGCAGCGCCGAAGGGTGGGGGCAGGGTCTTGGAAAACTGCTTTTT. Encoded protein: CASSAEGWGQGLGKLLF. V gene TRBV7-2 combines with J gene TRBJ1-4; D perhaps matches TRBD1 (6 bases). CDR1 is SGHTA and CDR2 is FQGNSA in the germline V gene. The length of the CDR3 is 17 residues.

V and J are TRBV15 and TRBJ1-4; D gene unclear. V lost 1 base and J 7 bases, leaving 10 bases between the germline ends. There are 14 residues in the CDR3. CDR1 is LNHNV and CDR2 is YYDKDF in the germline V gene (reference sequence). CDR3: CATSRGGGGEKLFF. The CDR3 DNA reads as TGTGCCACCAGCAGAGGGGGTGGAGGTGAAAAACTGTTTTTT.

V and J are TRBV27 and TRBJ2-1; TRBD2 aligns across 14 bases. The CDR3 contains 15 residues. CDR1 is MNHEY and CDR2 is SMNVEV in the germline V gene (reference sequence). Unmatched junction bases numbered 6, after V lost 5 bases and J lost 9 bases. The CDR3 DNA is TGTGCCAGCAGTCCCCTAGGACTAGCGGGGGGTGAGCAGTTCTTC. Residues: CASSPLGLAGGEQFF.

The V and J genes are TRBV27 and TRBJ2-7, with 7 bases fitting TRBD2. From germline, CDR1 is MNHEY and CDR2 SMNVEV (reference sequence). The V and J ends lost 5 bases and 1 base, in that order; junction bases with no gene match: 2. The CDR3 sequence is 13 residues long. In DNA form, the CDR3 reads TGTGCCAGCAGTGTGGGGGGGTCCTACGAGCAGTACTTC. Amino acid sequence: CASSVGGSYEQYF.

The J gene is TRBJ1-5, the V gene TRBV24-1; the match to TRBD1 covers 9 bases. CDR1 KGHDR and CDR2 SFDVKD come from the germline V gene. V trimming: 3 bases; J trimming: 6 bases; junction bases outside the gene matches: 5. The CDR3 has 15 amino acids. Written as DNA, the CDR3 is TGTGCCACCAGTGATGGGACAGGGCCAAGTCAGCCCCAGCATTTT. Residues: CATSDGTGPSQPQHF.

The chain couples TRBV20-1 to TRBJ1-1, with D possibly matching TRBD1 (6 bases). V lost 3 bases and J 5 bases, leaving 16 bases between the germline ends. The CDR3 has 14 amino acids. CDR1 and CDR2 from the germline V gene are DFQATT and SNEGSKA (reference sequence). CDR3 loop: CSASWATGGTEAFF. The CDR3 DNA reads TGCAGTGCTAGTTGGGCGACAGGAGGAACTGAAGCTTTCTTT.

The chain is built from TRBV28 and TRBJ1-3; TRBD1 agrees at 8 bases. The CDR3 loop spans 15 amino acids. The J segment lost 0 bases and the V segment lost 5 bases, leaving 3 bases of the junction unmatched. Germline V CDR1 and CDR2: MDHEN, SYDVKM. The CDR3 spells CASSKTGVSGNTIYF. The CDR3 region has the DNA TGTGCCAGCAGTAAGACAGGGGTCTCTGGAAACACCATATATTTT.

The chain recombines TRBV7-8 with TRBJ2-1, with 10 bases identical to TRBD2. Germline V lookup: CDR1 SGHVS, CDR2 FQNEAQ. J gave up 8 bases and V 5 bases, and 12 bases lay outside the gene matches. This CDR3 comprises 16 residues. The DNA for the CDR3 is TGTGCCAGCAGCCCTAGCCAGCGGGAGGGCCACTATGAGCAGTTCTTC. The encoded protein is CASSPSQREGHYEQFF.

The chain links TRBV21-1 to TRBJ2-7; the table's TRBD1 call for D was not verified on the DNA. TRBV21-1 is an annotated pseudogene. This CDR3 is built from 14 residues. The CDR3 loop is CASSDRDNSYEQYF. The CDR3, as DNA: TGTGCCAGCAGCGACCGGGACAACTCCTACGAGCAGTACTTC.

This chain joins TRBV25-1 and TRBJ1-1, with D perhaps TRBD1 (5 bases). V lost 6 bases to trimming and J lost 0 bases, with 11 bases between them. This CDR3 contains 14 residues. Germline lookup yields CDR1 MGHDK and CDR2 SYGVNS. CDR3: CASSGEGMNTEAFF. The CDR3 DNA sequence: TGTGCCAGCAGCGGGGAGGGGATGAACACTGAAGCTTTCTTT.

This clone was picked up one time. V is TRBV9 and J is TRBJ2-1; TRBD2 is a possible D gene (7 bases). CDR3 size: 18 residues. Germline V gene data show CDR1 as SGDLS and CDR2 as YYNGEE. V lost 4 bases and J lost 8, with 28 bases in between. CDR3 sequence: CASSPRTQGRTGRDEQFF. CDR3 nucleotides: TGTGCCAGCAGCCCCCGGACCCAGGGGAGAACAGGGAGGGATGAGCAGTTCTTC. Full variable domain (outside the CDR3, taken from reference TRBV9 and TRBJ2-1): DSGVTQTPKHLITATGQRVTLRCSPRSGDLSVYWYQQSLDQGLQFLIQYYNGEERAKGNILERFSAQQFPDLHSELNLSSLELGDSALYFCASSPRTQGRTGRDEQFFGPGTRLTVL.

A single count supports this clone. V is TRBV6-2 or TRBV6-3 and J is TRBJ2-1, with 14 nucleotides matching TRBD2. V shed 5 bases, J shed 1 base, and the junction held 13 bases outside the gene matches. Germline CDR1 reads MNHEY; CDR2 reads SVGEGT. There are 20 residues in the CDR3. CDR3 sequence: CASSLSGTSGRQRSYNEQFF. DNA of the CDR3: TGTGCCAGCAGTCTTTCCGGGACTAGCGGGAGACAGAGATCCTACAATGAGCAGTTCTTC.

This clone was seen just once. The genes are TRBV4-3 and TRBJ1-6; 7 bases are shared with TRBD1. Germline-derived CDR1 and CDR2 are LGHNA and YSLEER. The V segment lost 4 bases and the J segment 4 bases; nucleotides outside the gene matches: 7. The CDR3 is 16 amino acids. The CDR3 DNA follows: TGCGCCAGCAGCCGCGACGACAGGGTGTATAATTCACCCCTCCACTTT. As protein: CASSRDDRVYNSPLHF.